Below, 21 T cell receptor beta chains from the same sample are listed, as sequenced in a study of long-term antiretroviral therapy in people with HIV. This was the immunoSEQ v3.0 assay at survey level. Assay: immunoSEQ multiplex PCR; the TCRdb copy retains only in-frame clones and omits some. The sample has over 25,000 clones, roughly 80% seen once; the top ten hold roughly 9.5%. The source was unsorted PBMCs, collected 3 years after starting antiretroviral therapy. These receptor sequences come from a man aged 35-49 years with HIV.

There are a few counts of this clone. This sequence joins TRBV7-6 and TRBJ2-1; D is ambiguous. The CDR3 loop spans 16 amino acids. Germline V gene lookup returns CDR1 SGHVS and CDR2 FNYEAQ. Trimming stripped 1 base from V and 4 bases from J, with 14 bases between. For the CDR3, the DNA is TGTGCCAGCAGCTTAGATGTCTCCTCCGCATACAATGAGCAGTTCTTC. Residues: CASSLDVSSAYNEQFF.

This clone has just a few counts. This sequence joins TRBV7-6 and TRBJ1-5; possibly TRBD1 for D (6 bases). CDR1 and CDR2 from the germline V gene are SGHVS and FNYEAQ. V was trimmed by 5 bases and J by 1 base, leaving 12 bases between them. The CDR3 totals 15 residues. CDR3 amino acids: CASSPGTFSNQPQHF. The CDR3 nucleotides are TGTGCCAGCAGCCCCGGGACATTCAGCAATCAGCCCCAGCATTTT. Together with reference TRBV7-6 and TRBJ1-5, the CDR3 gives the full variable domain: GAGVSQSPRYKVTKRGQDVALRCDPISGHVSLYWYRQALGQGPEFLTYFNYEAQQDKSGLPNDRFSAERPEGSISTLTIQRTEQRDSAMYRCASSPGTFSNQPQHFGDGTRLSIL.

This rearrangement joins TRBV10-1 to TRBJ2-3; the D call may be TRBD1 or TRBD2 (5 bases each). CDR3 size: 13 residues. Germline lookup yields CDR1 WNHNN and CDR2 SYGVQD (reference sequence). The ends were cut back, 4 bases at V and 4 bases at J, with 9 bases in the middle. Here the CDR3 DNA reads TGCGCCAGCAGTGGGGACCCCGCAGATACGCAGTATTTT. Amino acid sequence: CASSGDPADTQYF.

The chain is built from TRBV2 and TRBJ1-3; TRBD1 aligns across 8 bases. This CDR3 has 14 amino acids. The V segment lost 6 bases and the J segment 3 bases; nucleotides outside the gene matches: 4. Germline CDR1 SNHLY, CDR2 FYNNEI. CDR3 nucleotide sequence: TGTGCCAGCAGAGGACAGGGAAGTGGAAACACCATATATTTT. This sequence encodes CASRGQGSGNTIYF.

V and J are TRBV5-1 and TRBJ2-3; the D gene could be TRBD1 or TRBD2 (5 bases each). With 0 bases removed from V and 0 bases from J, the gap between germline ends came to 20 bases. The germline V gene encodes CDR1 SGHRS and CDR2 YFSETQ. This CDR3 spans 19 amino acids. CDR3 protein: CASSLALGVPRSSTDTQYF. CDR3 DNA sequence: TGCGCCAGCAGCTTGGCCCTGGGGGTACCCAGATCTAGCACAGATACGCAGTATTTT.

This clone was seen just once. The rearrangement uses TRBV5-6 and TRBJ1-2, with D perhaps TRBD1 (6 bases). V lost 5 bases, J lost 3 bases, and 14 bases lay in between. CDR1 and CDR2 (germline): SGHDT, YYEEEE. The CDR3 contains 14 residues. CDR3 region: CASRETGSDYGYTF. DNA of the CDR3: TGTGCCAGCAGGGAAACAGGGTCTGACTATGGCTACACCTTC.

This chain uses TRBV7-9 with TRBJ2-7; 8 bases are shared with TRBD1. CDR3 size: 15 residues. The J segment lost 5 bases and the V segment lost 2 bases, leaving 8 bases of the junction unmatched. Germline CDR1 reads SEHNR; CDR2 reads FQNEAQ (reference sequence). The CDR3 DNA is TGTGCCAGCAGCTTATTCAGGACAGGGACGGACGAGCAGTACTTC. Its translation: CASSLFRTGTDEQYF.

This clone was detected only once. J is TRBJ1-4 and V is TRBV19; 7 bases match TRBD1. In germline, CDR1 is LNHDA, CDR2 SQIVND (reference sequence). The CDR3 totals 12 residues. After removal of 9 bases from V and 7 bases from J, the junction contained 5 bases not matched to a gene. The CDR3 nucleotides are TGTGCCAGCCAATCAGGGGGTGAAAAACTGTTTTTT. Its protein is CASQSGGEKLFF.

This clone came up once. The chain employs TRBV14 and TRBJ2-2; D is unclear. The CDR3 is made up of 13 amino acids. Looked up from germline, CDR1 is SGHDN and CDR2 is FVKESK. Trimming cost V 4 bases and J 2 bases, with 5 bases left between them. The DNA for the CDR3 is TGTGCCAGCAGCCCTCTCAACACCGGGGAGCTGTTTTTT. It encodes CASSPLNTGELFF.

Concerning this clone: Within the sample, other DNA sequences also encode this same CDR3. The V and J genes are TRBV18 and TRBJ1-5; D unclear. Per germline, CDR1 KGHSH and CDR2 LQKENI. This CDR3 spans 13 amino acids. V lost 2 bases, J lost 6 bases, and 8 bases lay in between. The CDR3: CASSPSGVQPQHF. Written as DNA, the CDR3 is TGTGCCAGCTCACCATCCGGAGTTCAGCCCCAGCATTTT.

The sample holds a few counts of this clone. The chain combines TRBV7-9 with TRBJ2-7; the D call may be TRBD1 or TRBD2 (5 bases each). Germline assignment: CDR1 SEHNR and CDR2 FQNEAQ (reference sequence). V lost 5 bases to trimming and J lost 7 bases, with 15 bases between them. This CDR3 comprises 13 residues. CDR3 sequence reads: CASSPGTYNEQYF. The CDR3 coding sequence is TGTGCCAGCAGCCCCGGGACCTATAATGAGCAGTACTTC.

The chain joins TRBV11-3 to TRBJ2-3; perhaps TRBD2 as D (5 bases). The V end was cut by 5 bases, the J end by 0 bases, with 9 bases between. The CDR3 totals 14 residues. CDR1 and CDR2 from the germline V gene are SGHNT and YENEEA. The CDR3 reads CASSLTGSTDTQYF. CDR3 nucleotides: TGTGCCAGCAGCCTCACGGGGAGCACAGATACGCAGTATTTT.

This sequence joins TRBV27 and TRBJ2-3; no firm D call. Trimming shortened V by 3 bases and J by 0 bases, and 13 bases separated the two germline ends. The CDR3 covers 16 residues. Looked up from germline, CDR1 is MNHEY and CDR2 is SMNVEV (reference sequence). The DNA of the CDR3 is TGTGCCAGCAGTTTTTCCAGCGTGGGTAGCACAGATACGCAGTATTTT. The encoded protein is CASSFSSVGSTDTQYF.

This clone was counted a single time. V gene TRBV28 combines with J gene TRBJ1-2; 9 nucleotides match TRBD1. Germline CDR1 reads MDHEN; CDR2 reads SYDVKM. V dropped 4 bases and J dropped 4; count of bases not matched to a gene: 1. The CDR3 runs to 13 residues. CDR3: CASSSTGGYGYTF. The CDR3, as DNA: TGTGCCAGCAGTTCGACAGGGGGCTATGGCTACACCTTC.

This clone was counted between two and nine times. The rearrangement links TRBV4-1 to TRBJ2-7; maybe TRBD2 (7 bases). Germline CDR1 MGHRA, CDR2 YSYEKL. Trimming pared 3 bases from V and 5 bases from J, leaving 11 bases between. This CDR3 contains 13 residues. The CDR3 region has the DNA TGCGCCAGCAGCCAGGGCGGGGGCAACGAGCAGTACTTC. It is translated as CASSQGGGNEQYF.

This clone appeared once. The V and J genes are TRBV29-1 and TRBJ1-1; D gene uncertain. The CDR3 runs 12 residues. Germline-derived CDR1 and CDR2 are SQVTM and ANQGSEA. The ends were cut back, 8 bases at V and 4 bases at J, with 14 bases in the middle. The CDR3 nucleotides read TGCAGCCATACCCCGGGAGTCACTGAAGCTTTCTTT. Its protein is CSHTPGVTEAFF.

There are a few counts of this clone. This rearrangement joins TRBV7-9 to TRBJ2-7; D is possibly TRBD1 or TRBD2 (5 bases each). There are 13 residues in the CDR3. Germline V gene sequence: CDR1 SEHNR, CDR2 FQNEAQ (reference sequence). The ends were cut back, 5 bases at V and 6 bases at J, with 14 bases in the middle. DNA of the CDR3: TGTGCCAGCAGCCGGGGCCCTAATCCCGAGCAGTACTTC. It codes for CASSRGPNPEQYF.

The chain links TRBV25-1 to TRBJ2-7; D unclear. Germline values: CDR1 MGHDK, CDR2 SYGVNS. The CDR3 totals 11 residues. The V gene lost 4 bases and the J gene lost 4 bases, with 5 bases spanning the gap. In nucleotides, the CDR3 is TGTGCCAGCAGTGGAGAGTACGAGCAGTACTTC. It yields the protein CASSGEYEQYF.

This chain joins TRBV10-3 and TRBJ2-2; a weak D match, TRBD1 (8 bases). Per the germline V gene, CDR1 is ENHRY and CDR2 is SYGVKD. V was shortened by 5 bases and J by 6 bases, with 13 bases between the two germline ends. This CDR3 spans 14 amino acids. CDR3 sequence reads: CAISSQGGAGELFF. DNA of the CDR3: TGTGCCATCAGTTCACAGGGGGGGGCCGGGGAGCTGTTTTTT.

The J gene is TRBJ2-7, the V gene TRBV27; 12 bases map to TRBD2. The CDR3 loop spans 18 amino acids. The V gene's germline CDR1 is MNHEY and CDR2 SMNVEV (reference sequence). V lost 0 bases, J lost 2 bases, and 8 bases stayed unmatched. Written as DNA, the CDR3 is TGTGCCAGCAGTTTATCGACTAGCGGGAGCTCTATTGCCTACGAGCAGTACTTC. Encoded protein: CASSLSTSGSSIAYEQYF.

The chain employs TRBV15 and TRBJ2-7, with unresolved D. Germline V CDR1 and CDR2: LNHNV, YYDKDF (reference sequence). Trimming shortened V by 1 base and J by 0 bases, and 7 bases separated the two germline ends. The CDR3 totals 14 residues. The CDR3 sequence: CATSRAQYSYEQYF. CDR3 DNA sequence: TGTGCCACCAGCAGAGCCCAGTACTCCTACGAGCAGTACTTC.